The clone carrying this T cell receptor beta chain was counted a few times. Its antigen is unidentified. These data come from a study of identical twins. A universal primer site came from template switching; cDNA carried unique molecular identifiers. TCRdb reprocessed the 5' RACE reads with MiXCR, giving one entry per CDR3 protein. The sample has 400,000 to 550,000 distinct CDR3 sequences; more than 13% are singletons. V was trimmed by 4 bases and J by 6 bases, leaving 14 bases between them. There are 14 residues in the CDR3. Germline V gene sequence: CDR1 SGHNT, CDR2 YYREEE (reference sequence). Study outcomes and limitations: The more abundant beta clonotypes in cord blood had fewer insertions, and memory repertoires did not show this.

These data also featured in a second study, about yellow fever vaccine responses in identical twins.

Input material: CD4+ T cells sorted from blood. This TCR came from a woman aged 18-29 years in good health. The chain links TRBV5-4 to TRBJ2-1; D remains unclear. CDR3 residues: CASSDPKGPNEQFF. For the CDR3, the DNA is TGTGCCAGCAGCGATCCAAAGGGCCCCAATGAGCAGTTCTTC.